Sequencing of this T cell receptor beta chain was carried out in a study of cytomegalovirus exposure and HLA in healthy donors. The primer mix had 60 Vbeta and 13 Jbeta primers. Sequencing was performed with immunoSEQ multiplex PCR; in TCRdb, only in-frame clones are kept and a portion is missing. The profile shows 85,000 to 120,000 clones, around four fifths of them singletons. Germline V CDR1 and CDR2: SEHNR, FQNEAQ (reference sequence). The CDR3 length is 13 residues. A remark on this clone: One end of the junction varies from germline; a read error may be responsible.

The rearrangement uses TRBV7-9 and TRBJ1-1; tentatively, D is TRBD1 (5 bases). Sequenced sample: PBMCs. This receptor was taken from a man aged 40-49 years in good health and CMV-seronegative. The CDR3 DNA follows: TGTTCCAGTCAGGGCCCAATGAACACTGAAGCTTTCTTT. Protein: CSSQGPMNTEAFF.